At least ten counts were recorded for the clone carrying this T cell receptor beta chain. The antigen is undetermined. Naive CD8 libraries were made from about 20,000 to 1,000,000 sorted cells, and they used 10%, 30% or 50% RNA. One entry per CDR3 protein results from TCRdb running MiXCR on the PCR reads. The profile shows 400,000 to 600,000 distinct CDR3 sequences, around 23% of them singletons. The sample is drawn from a study of molecular identifiers for immune sequencing clone quantification. Study-level background: Across replicate runs, RNA obtained from approximately 20,000 or 100,000 naive CD8 cells was divided into five, with four undergoing sequencing. Study-wide findings and caveats: Clones of above 20 RNA copies carried over 99% of effector molecules; in naive cells they carried under 1%.

The receptor was isolated from a human donor in good health. Some libraries in this study had Jurkat cell RNA spiked in. Material for sequencing was naive CD8+ T cells from blood, with Jurkat cell RNA spiked in. The subset was: FACS-sorted CD8+CD4-CCR7+CD45RA+ naive T cells.

The CDR3 spells CASSSFPGQGDEQFF. In DNA form, the CDR3 reads TGTGCCAGCAGCTCTTTCCCGGGACAGGGGGATGAGCAGTTCTTC. This rearrangement joins TRBV7-8 to TRBJ2-1; 11 nucleotides agree with TRBD1. Germline CDR1 SGHVS, CDR2 FQNEAQ. After removal of 4 bases from V and 8 bases from J, the junction contained 7 bases not matched to a gene. The CDR3 sequence is 15 residues long.